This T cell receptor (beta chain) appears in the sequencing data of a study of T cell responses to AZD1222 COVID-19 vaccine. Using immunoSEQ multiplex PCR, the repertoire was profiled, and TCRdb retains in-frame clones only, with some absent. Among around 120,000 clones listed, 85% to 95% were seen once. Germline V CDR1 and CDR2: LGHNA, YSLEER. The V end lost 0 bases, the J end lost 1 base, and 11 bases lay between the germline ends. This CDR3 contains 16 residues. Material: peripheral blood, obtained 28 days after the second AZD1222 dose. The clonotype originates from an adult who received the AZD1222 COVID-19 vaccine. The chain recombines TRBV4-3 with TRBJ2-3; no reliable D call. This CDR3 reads CASSQDPAEGTDTQYF. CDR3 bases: TGCGCCAGCAGCCAAGATCCAGCTGAGGGCACAGATACGCAGTATTTT.